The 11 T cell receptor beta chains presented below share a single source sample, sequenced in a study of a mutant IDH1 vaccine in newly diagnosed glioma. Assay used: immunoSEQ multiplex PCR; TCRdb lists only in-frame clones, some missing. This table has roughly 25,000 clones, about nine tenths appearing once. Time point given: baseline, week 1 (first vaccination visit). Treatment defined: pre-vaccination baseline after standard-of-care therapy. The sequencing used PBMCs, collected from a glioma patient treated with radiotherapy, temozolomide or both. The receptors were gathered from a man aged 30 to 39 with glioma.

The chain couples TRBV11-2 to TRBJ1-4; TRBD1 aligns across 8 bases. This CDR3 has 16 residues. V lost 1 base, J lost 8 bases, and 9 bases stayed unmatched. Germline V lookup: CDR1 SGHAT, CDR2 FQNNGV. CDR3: CASSLVIDRGEEKLFF. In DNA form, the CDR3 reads TGTGCCAGCAGCTTAGTTATCGACAGGGGAGAGGAAAAACTGTTTTTT.

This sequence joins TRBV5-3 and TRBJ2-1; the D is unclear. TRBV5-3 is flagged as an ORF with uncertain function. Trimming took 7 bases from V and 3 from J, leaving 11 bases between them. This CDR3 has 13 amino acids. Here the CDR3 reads CARQPNRYNEQFF. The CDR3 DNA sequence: TGTGCCAGACAACCCAACCGCTACAATGAGCAGTTCTTC.

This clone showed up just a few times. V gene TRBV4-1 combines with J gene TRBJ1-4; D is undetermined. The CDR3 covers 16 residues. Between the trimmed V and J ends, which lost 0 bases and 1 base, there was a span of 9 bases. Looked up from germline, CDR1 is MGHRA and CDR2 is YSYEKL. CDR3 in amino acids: CASSQDPAGTNEKLFF. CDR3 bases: TGCGCCAGCAGCCAAGACCCGGCTGGAACTAATGAAAAACTGTTTTTT.

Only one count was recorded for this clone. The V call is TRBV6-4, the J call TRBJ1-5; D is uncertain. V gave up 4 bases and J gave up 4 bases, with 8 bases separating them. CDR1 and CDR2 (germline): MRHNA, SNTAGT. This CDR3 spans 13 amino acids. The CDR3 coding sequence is TGTGCCAGCAGTGTCGAGCCGAATCAGCCCCAGCATTTT. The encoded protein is CASSVEPNQPQHF.

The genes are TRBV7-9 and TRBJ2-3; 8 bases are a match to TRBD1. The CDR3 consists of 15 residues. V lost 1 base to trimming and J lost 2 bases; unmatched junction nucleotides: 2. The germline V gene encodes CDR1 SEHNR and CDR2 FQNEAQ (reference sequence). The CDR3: CASSLGTGNTDTQYF. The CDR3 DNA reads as TGTGCCAGCAGCTTAGGGACAGGGAACACAGATACGCAGTATTTT.

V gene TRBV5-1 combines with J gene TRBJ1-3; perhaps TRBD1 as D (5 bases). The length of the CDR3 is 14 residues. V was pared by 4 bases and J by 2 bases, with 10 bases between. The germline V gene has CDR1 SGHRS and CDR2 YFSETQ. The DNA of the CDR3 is TGCGCCAGCAGCGCAACAGGAGCTGGAAACACCATATATTTT. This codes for CASSATGAGNTIYF.

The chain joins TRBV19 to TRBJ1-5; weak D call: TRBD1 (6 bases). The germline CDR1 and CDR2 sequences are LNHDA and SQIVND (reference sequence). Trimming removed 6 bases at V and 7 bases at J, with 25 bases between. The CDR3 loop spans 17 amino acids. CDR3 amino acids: CASRTEWGRGLEQPQHF. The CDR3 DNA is TGTGCCAGTAGGACCGAATGGGGGAGGGGGTTGGAACAGCCCCAGCATTTT.

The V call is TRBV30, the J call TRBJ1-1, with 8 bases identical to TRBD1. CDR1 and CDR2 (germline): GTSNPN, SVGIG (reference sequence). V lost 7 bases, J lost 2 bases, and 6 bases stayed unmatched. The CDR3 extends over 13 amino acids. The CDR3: CASSRGLNTEAFF. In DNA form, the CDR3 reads TGTGCCTCGTCCAGGGGGCTAAACACTGAAGCTTTCTTT.

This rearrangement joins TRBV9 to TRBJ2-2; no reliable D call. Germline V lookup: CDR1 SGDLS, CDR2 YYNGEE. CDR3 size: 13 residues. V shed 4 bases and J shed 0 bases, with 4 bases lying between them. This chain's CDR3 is CASSNSNTGELFF. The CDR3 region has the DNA TGTGCCAGCAGCAACTCGAACACCGGGGAGCTGTTTTTT.

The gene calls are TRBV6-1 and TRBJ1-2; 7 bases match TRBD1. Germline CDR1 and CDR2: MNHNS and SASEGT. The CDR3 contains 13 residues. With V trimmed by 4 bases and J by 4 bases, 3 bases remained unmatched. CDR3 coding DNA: TGTGCCAGCAGTGGGGGGACAGCCTATGGCTACACCTTC. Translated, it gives CASSGGTAYGYTF.

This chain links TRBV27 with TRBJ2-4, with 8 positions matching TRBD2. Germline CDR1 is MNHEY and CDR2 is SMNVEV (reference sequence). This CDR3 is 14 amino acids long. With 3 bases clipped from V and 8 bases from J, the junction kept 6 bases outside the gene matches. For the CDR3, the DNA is TGTGCCAGCAGTTTTTTTAGCGGGAACGACATTCAGTACTTC. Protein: CASSFFSGNDIQYF.